The text below deals with one TCR beta chain. The antigen is unknown. A read error may account for a junction end that differs from germline. The CDR3 spans 12 residues. Per the germline V gene, CDR1 is MGHDK and CDR2 is SYGVNS. Deep was the level at which the assay was run. Method: immunoSEQ multiplex PCR; TCRdb's copy keeps in-frame clones and lacks some. The table has about 2.4 million clones, roughly 93% seen once. These data originate in a study of shared clonotypes between healthy human individuals. Study details: Each donor's CD4 naive and CD4 memory cells filled three plates apiece, CD8 naive two, and CD8 memory one. Study observations and caveats: An anticipated effect of sequencing depth on clonotype sharing among donors was recognized.

A CD45RA+ naive subset and a CD45RA-negative memory subset were split from CD4+ cells. The chain combines TRBV25-1 with TRBJ2-1; 7 bases align to TRBD1. Sequencing was carried out using naive CD4+ T cells from PBMCs. Regarding subset: CD45RA+ positively selected. The TCR originated in a man younger than 35 in good health. Some clones in this sample may be carry-over from other donors' samples. For the CDR3, the DNA is TGTGCCAGCAGCAGGGGGTACAGTGAGCAGTTCTTC. Translating it yields CASSRGYSEQFF.